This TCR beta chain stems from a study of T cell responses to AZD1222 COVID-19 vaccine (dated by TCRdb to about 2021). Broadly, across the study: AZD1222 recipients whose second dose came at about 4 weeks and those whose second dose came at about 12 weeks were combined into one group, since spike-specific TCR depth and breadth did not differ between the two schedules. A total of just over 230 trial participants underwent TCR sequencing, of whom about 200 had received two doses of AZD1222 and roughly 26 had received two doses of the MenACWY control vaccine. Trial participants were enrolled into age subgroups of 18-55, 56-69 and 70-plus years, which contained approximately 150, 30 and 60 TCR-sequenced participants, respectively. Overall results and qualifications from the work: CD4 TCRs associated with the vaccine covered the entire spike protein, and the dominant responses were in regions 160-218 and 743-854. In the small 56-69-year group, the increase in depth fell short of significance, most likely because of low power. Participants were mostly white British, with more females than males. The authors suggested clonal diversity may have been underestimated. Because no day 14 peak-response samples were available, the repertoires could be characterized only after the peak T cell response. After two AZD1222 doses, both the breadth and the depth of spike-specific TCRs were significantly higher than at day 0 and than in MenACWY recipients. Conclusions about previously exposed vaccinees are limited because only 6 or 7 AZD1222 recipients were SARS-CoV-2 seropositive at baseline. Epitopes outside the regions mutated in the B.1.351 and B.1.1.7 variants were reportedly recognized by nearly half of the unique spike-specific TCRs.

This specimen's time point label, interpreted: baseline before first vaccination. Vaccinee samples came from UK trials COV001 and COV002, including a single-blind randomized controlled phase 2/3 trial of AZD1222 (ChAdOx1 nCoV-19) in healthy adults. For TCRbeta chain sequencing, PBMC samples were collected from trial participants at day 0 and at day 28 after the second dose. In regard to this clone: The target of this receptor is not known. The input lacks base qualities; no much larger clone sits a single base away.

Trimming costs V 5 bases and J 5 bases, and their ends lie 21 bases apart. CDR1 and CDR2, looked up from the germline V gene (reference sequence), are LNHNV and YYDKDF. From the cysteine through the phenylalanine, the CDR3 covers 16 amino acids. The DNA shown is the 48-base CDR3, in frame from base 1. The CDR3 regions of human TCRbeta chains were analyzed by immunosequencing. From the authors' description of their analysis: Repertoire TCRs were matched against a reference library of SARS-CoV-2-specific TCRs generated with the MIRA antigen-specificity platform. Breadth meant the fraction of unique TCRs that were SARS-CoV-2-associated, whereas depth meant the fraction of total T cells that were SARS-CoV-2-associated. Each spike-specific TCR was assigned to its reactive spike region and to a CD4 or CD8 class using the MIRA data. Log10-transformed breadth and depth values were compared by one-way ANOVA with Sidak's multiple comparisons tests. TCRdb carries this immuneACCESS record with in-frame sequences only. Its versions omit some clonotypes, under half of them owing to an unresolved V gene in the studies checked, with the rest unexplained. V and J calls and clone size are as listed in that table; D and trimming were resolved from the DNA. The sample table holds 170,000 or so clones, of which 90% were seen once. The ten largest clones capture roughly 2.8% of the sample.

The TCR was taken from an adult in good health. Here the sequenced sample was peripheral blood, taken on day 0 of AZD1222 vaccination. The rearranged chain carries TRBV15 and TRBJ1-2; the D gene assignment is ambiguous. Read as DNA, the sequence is TGTGCCACCAGCGAGCCGTTTGGGCTTAGTAATTATGGCTACACCTTC. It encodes CATSEPFGLSNYGYTF.